This passage covers 22 T cell receptor beta chains from one sample sequenced in a study of cytomegalovirus exposure and HLA in healthy donors. PCR was performed using 60 Vbeta and 13 Jbeta primers. Clones were sequenced by immunoSEQ multiplex PCR, and TCRdb holds only the in-frame ones, with some missing. Of nearly 100,000 clones in the sample, approximately 9% are singletons; the top ten hold around 4.9%. Material for sequencing was PBMCs. These receptors all stem from a man in his fifties or sixties in good health and CMV-seropositive.

J is TRBJ1-1 and V is TRBV27, with 7 bases that match TRBD1. The CDR3 is 16 amino acids. Germline V lookup: CDR1 MNHEY, CDR2 SMNVEV (reference sequence). Trimming took 0 bases from V and 0 from J; bases not matched to a gene: 4. DNA of the CDR3: TGTGCCAGCAGTTTATCGAAGGACAGGTTGAACACTGAAGCTTTCTTT. Its protein is CASSLSKDRLNTEAFF.

The CDR3 bases are TGTGCCAGCAGCAGAGTTCGGACTAGCGGGAGCCCAGATACGCAGTATTTT. This translates into CASSRVRTSGSPDTQYF. V gene TRBV5-6 combines with J gene TRBJ2-3; 13 positions agree with TRBD2. Looked up from germline, CDR1 is SGHDT and CDR2 is YYEEEE. J gave up 4 bases and V 4 bases, and 9 bases lay outside the gene matches. CDR3 length equals 17 residues.

CDR3 protein: CSVGDRGAFF. Here the CDR3 DNA reads TGCAGCGTGGGGGACAGGGGAGCTTTCTTT. The V and J genes are TRBV29-1 and TRBJ1-1; 10 bases map to TRBD1. Germline CDR1 SQVTM, CDR2 ANQGSEA. This CDR3 region has 10 residues. The J segment lost 10 bases and the V segment lost 6 bases, leaving 2 bases of the junction unmatched.

There are a few counts of this clone. The rearrangement uses TRBV5-6 and TRBJ2-1; D call uncertain. V was pared by 0 bases and J by 15 bases, with 4 bases between. CDR1 and CDR2 (germline): SGHDT, YYEEEE. The CDR3 totals 9 residues. In DNA form, the CDR3 reads TGTGCCAGCAGCTTGGCTTCGTTCTTC. Encoded protein: CASSLASFF.

This clone was observed a handful of times. The V and J genes are TRBV9 and TRBJ2-1; a possible D gene is TRBD2 (6 bases). Germline assignment: CDR1 SGDLS and CDR2 YYNGEE. The CDR3 length is 15 residues. Trimming removed 3 bases at V and 4 bases at J, with 14 bases between. CDR3 sequence reads: CASSGSGSGYNEQFF. The DNA for the CDR3 is TGTGCCAGCAGCGGATCCGGTAGCGGTTACAATGAGCAGTTCTTC.

The rearrangement links TRBV19 to TRBJ2-3; a possible D gene is TRBD1 (5 bases). V lost 3 bases and J 6 bases, leaving 19 bases between the germline ends. This CDR3 is 16 amino acids long. Germline CDR1 LNHDA, CDR2 SQIVND (reference sequence). The CDR3 coding sequence is TGTGCCAGTAGTATGGGGCTTATGATAATCATGGATACGCAGTATTTT. Residues: CASSMGLMIIMDTQYF.

This chain joins TRBV6-1 and TRBJ1-5; TRBD1 matches 7 bases. The germline V gene has CDR1 MNHNS and CDR2 SASEGT. Germline trimming cut 6 bases from V and 3 bases from J; bases unmatched to any gene: 5. The CDR3 consists of 14 residues. The CDR3 sequence: CASSPTGSNQPQHF. CDR3 coding DNA: TGTGCCAGCAGCCCGACAGGGTCCAATCAGCCCCAGCATTTT.

This clone was seen a few times. The chain employs TRBV5-1 and TRBJ1-2, with TRBD1 identical over 11 bases. The CDR3 totals 16 residues. Germline V gives CDR1 SGHRS, CDR2 YFSETQ. With V trimmed by 7 bases and J by 0 bases, 8 bases remained unmatched. The DNA for the CDR3 is TGCGCCAGCGGACAGGGGGCGGATCAAACTAACTATGGCTACACCTTC. Its translation is CASGQGADQTNYGYTF.

The chain has TRBV30 and TRBJ1-1; perhaps TRBD1 as D (5 bases). There are 15 residues in the CDR3. CDR1 is GTSNPN, CDR2 SVGIG, per germline (reference sequence). V was clipped by 4 bases and J by 0 bases, with 15 bases between them. CDR3 sequence: CAWTPGGGMNTEAFF. CDR3 nucleotide sequence: TGTGCCTGGACCCCGGGGGGAGGCATGAACACTGAAGCTTTCTTT. Full variable domain (missing parts from reference TRBV30 and TRBJ1-1): SQTIHQWPATLVQPVGSPLSLECTVEGTSNPNLYWYRQAAGRGLQLLFYSVGIGQISSEVPQNLSASRPQDRQFILSSKKLLLSDSGFYLCAWTPGGGMNTEAFFGQGTRLTVV.

The genes are TRBV28 and TRBJ1-5; 10 positions agree with TRBD1. Unmatched junction bases numbered 8, after V lost 6 bases and J lost 6 bases. This CDR3 comprises 15 residues. Germline values: CDR1 MDHEN, CDR2 SYDVKM. CDR3 DNA sequence: TGTGCCAGCAGGGCGGCGGGACAGGGGTTTCAGCCCCAGCATTTT. Translating it yields CASRAAGQGFQPQHF.

V gene TRBV2 combines with J gene TRBJ2-7; D perhaps matches TRBD1 (6 bases). Trimming took 2 bases from V and 0 from J, leaving 14 bases between them. Germline V gives CDR1 SNHLY, CDR2 FYNNEI. The CDR3 sequence is 16 residues long. The CDR3 DNA reads as TGTGCCAGCAGTGAATGGGGGCGCGCTAACTCCTACGAGCAGTACTTC. It codes for CASSEWGRANSYEQYF.

The chain recombines TRBV28 with TRBJ1-6; TRBD1 matches 7 bases. Losses at the gene ends were 4 bases for V and 5 bases for J; bases not matched to a gene: 5. There are 15 residues in the CDR3. Germline CDR1 is MDHEN and CDR2 is SYDVKM. The CDR3 region has the DNA TGTGCCAGCAGTTCGGGACAGCAGAATAATTCACCCCTCCACTTT. Its protein product is CASSSGQQNNSPLHF.

This clone was recorded only once. The chain couples TRBV18 to TRBJ2-2, with D uncertain. V lost 3 bases and J 4 bases, leaving 9 bases between the germline ends. Germline CDR1 and CDR2: KGHSH and LQKENI. The length of the CDR3 is 14 residues. CDR3 sequence: CASSPSVSTGELFF. CDR3 DNA sequence: TGTGCCAGCTCACCCTCCGTTAGCACCGGGGAGCTGTTTTTT.

This clone was observed a few times. The sample contains more than one DNA sequence encoding this CDR3. The rearrangement uses TRBV29-1 and TRBJ2-7, with D possibly TRBD1 on 6 matching bases. Germline lookup yields CDR1 SQVTM and CDR2 ANQGSEA. The V and J ends lost 4 bases and 1 base respectively, with 17 bases between them. This CDR3 region has 15 residues. The CDR3 DNA is TGCAGCGTTGCGGGGTTGGGGGCATTGTCCTACGAGCAGTACTTC. It encodes CSVAGLGALSYEQYF.

This clone turned up a few times. The chain is built from TRBV6-5 and TRBJ1-2; D is unclear. The CDR3 is 13 residues long. V dropped 0 bases and J dropped 10 bases, with 12 bases sitting between them. The germline V gene has CDR1 MNHEY and CDR2 SVGAGI. CDR3 sequence: CASSYSSFGVYTF. Written as DNA, the CDR3 is TGTGCCAGCAGTTACTCGAGTTTCGGGGTCTACACCTTC.

This clone has a handful of counts. The chain joins TRBV7-9 to TRBJ2-7, with 11 positions matching TRBD2. With 7 bases clipped from V and 2 bases from J, the junction kept 4 bases outside the gene matches. CDR3 size: 14 residues. The V gene's germline CDR1 is SEHNR and CDR2 FQNEAQ (reference sequence). The CDR3 bases are TGTGCCAGCAACCCTAGCGGGAGGACCTACGAGCAGTACTTC. This sequence encodes CASNPSGRTYEQYF.

J is TRBJ1-3 and V is TRBV10-1; D ambiguous. This CDR3 spans 14 amino acids. The germline V and J ends were trimmed by 0 bases and 5 bases, with 8 bases remaining between them. In germline, CDR1 is WNHNN, CDR2 SYGVQD (reference sequence). CDR3 sequence (DNA): TGCGCCAGCAGTGAGTCTGAGGGTAGAAACACCATATATTTT. Translating it yields CASSESEGRNTIYF.

V usage is TRBV4-2 and J usage is TRBJ1-1, with D tentatively TRBD1 (6 bases). Germline loops: CDR1 LGHNA, CDR2 YNFKEQ. CDR3 length equals 16 residues. Trimming shortened V by 5 bases and J by 0 bases, and 16 bases separated the two germline ends. CDR3 in DNA: TGTGCCAGCAGCAAGTCACAGGGAGAGTTGAACACTGAAGCTTTCTTT. The encoded protein is CASSKSQGELNTEAFF.

V gene TRBV28 combines with J gene TRBJ2-7, with a tentative D call TRBD1 (5 bases). The CDR3 is 15 residues long. Germline V gene sequence: CDR1 MDHEN, CDR2 SYDVKM. V was shortened by 4 bases and J by 0 bases, with 13 bases between the two germline ends. The chain's CDR3 is CASSSLGTGSYEQYF. For the CDR3, the DNA is TGTGCCAGCAGTTCACTGGGAACAGGCTCCTACGAGCAGTACTTC.

This clone was seen more than once but under ten times. This chain uses TRBV15 with TRBJ2-5; possible D gene TRBD2, 5 bases. Trimming left V 0 bases short and J 5 bases short, with 13 bases between. The CDR3 is 15 residues long. Germline CDR1 and CDR2: LNHNV and YYDKDF (reference sequence). The CDR3 region has the DNA TGTGCCACCAGCAGAGACTCGACTACTGGGGAGACCCAGTACTTC. As protein: CATSRDSTTGETQYF.

The V call is TRBV27, the J call TRBJ1-1, with D possibly TRBD1 on 5 matching bases. Germline V lookup: CDR1 MNHEY, CDR2 SMNVEV (reference sequence). The germline V and J ends were trimmed by 2 bases and 7 bases, with 11 bases remaining between them. The length of the CDR3 is 13 residues. For the CDR3, the DNA is TGTGCCAGCAGTTTAGGCACGGGGGTTGAAGCTTTCTTT. This gives the protein CASSLGTGVEAFF.

Only a few counts were recorded for this clone. The CDR3 loop reads CASSSPQGAKETQYF. The CDR3 DNA sequence: TGTGCCAGCAGCTCCCCACAGGGAGCGAAAGAGACCCAGTACTTC. This chain joins TRBV11-2 and TRBJ2-5; possibly TRBD1 for D (6 bases). The germline CDR1 and CDR2 sequences are SGHAT and FQNNGV. The CDR3 has 15 residues. V was shortened by 4 bases and J by 3 bases, with 15 bases between the two germline ends. Filled out from reference TRBV11-2 and TRBJ2-5, the complete variable domain reads EAGVAQSPRYKIIEKRQSVAFWCNPISGHATLYWYQQILGQGPKLLIQFQNNGVVDDSQLPKDRFSAERLKGVDSTLKIQPAKLEDSAVYLCASSSPQGAKETQYFGPGTRLLVL.